The TCR beta chain under discussion was sequenced for a study of radiation and T cells in renal cell carcinoma. Findings of the study overall: In blood, top tumor clones expanded by 2 weeks, shrinking by 4. Pretreatment tumor biopsies were lacking, so baseline clonotypes are unknown.

Remarks on this clone: Its antigen is not identified.

Time point indicated: blood 2 weeks post-SBRT. Treatment denoted: 15 Gy SBRT to primary tumor, nephrectomy 4 weeks later. With V trimmed by 8 bases and J by 1 base, 12 bases remained unmatched. This CDR3 comprises 16 residues. Germline CDR1 and CDR2: MNHEY and SMNVEV (reference sequence). The data were produced by immunoSEQ multiplex PCR, yet TCRdb's version contains in-frame clones alone and is incomplete. The table has some 75,000 clones, roughly 82% seen once. Sequencing was performed on blood, taken from a patient whose treatment included radiotherapy and nephrectomy. The source is a man between 60 and 70 years old with renal cell carcinoma. The chain combines TRBV27 with TRBJ2-7; 9 bases line up with TRBD1. The chain's CDR3 is CASSNLPGQGSYEQYF. In nucleotides, the CDR3 is TGTGCCAGCTCAAACCTTCCGGGACAGGGATCCTACGAGCAGTACTTC.